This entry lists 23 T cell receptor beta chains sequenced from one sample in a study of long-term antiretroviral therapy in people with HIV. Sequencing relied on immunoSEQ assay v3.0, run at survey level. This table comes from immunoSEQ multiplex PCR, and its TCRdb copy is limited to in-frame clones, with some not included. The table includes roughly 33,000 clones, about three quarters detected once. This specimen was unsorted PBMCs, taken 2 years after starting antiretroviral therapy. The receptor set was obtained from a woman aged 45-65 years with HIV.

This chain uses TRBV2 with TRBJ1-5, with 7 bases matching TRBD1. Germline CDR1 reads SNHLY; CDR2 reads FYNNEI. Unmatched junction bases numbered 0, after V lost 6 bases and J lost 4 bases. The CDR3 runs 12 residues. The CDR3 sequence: CASSRGNQPQHF. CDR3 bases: TGTGCCAGCAGCAGGGGGAATCAGCCCCAGCATTTT.

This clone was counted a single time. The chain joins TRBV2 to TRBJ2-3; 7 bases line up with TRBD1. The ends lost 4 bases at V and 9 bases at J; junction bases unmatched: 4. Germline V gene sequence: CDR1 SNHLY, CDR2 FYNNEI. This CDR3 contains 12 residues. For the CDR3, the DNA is TGTGCCAGCAGTGCTACAGGGGTCACGCAGTATTTT. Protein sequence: CASSATGVTQYF. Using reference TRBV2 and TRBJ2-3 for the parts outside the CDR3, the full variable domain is EPEVTQTPSHQVTQMGQEVILRCVPISNHLYFYWYRQILGQKVEFLVSFYNNEISEKSEIFDDQFSVERPDGSNFTLKIRSTKLEDSAMYFCASSATGVTQYFGPGTRLTVL.

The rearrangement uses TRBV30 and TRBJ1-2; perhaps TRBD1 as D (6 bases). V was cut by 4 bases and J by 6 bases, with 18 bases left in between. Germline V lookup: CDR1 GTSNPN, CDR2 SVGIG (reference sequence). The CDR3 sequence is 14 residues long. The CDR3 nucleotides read TGTGCCTGGATGGGGCACAGGGTAGATAATGGCTACACCTTC. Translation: CAWMGHRVDNGYTF.

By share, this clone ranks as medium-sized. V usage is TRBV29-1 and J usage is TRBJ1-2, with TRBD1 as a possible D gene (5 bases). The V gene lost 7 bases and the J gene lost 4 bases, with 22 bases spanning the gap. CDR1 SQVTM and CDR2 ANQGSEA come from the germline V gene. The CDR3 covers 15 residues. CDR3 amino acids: CSGGSPSGASYGYTF. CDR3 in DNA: TGCAGCGGTGGCAGCCCTTCCGGGGCCAGCTATGGCTACACCTTC.

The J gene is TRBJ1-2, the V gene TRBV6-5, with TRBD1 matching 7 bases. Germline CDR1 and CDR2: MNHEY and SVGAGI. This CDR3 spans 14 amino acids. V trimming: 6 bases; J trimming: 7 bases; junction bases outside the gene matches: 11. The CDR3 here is CASSESRQGGGYTF. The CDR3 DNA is TGTGCCAGCAGCGAATCCAGACAGGGCGGTGGCTACACCTTC.

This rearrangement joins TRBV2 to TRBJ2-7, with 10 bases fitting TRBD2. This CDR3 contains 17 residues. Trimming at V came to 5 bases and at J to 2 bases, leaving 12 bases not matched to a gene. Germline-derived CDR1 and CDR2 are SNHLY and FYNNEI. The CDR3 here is CASSLAPQLAGTYEQYF. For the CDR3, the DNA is TGTGCCAGCAGTCTAGCCCCGCAACTAGCGGGGACCTACGAGCAGTACTTC.

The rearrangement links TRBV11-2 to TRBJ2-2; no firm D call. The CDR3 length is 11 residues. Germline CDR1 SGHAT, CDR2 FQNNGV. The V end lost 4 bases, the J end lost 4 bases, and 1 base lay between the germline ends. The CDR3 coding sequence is TGTGCCAGCAGCTCCACCGGGGAGCTGTTTTTT. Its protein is CASSSTGELFF.

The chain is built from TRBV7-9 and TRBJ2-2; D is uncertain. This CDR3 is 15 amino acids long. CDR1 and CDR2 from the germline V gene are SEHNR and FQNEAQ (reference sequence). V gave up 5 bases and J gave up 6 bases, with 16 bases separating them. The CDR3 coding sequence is TGTGCCAGCAGCCAGCAATCTAATAGGCCCGGGGAGCTGTTTTTT. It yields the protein CASSQQSNRPGELFF. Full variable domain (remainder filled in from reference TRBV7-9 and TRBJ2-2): DTGVSQNPRHKITKRGQNVTFRCDPISEHNRLYWYRQTLGQGPEFLTYFQNEAQLEKSRLLSDRFSAERPKGSFSTLEIQRTEQGDSAMYLCASSQQSNRPGELFFGEGSRLTVL.

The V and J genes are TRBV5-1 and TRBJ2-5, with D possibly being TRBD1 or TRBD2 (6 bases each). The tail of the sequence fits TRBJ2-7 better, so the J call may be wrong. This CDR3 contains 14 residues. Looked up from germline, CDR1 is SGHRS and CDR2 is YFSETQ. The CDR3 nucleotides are TGCGCCAGCAGCAGGGAACAGGGACTCTACGAGCAGTACTTC. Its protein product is CASSREQGLYEQYF.

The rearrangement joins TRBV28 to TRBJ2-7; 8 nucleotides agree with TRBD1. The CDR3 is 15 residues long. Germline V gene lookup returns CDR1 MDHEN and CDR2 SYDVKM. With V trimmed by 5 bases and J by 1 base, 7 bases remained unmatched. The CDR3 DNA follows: TGTGCCAGCAGTCCCGACAGGGGAAATTCCTACGAGCAGTACTTC. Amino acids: CASSPDRGNSYEQYF.

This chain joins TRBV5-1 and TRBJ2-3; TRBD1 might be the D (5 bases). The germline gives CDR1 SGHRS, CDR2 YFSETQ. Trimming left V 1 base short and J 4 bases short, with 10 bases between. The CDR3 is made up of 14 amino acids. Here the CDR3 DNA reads TGCGCCAGCAGCTTGTTAGGGGCCGCAGATACGCAGTATTTT. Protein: CASSLLGAADTQYF. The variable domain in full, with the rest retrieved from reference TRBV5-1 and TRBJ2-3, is KAGVTQTPRYLIKTRGQQVTLSCSPISGHRSVSWYQQTPGQGLQFLFEYFSETQRNKGNFPGRFSGRQFSNSRSEMNVSTLELGDSALYLCASSLLGAADTQYFGPGTRLTVL.

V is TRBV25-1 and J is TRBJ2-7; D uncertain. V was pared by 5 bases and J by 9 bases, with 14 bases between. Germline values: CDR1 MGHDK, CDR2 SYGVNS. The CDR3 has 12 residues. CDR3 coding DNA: TGTGCCAGCAGTCTCCTGCCTGGAACGCAGTACGTC. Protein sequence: CASSLLPGTQYV.

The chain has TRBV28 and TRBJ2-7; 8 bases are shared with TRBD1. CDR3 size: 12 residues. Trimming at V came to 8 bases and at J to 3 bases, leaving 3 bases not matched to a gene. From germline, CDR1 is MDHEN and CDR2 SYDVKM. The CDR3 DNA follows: TGTGCCAGCGGGACAGGAGACTACGAGCAGTACTTC. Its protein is CASGTGDYEQYF.

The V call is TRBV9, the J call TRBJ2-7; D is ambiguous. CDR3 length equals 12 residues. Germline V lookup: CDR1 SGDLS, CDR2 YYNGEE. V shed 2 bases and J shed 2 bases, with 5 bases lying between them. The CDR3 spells CASSVRTYEQYF. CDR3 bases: TGTGCCAGCAGCGTTAGGACCTACGAGCAGTACTTC.

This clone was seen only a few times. Here the CDR3 reads CAIHREGNTEAFF. The DNA for the CDR3 is TGTGCCATACACAGGGAGGGGAACACTGAAGCTTTCTTT. The chain links TRBV10-3 to TRBJ1-1, with D perhaps matching TRBD1 (6 bases). This CDR3 has 13 residues. The V and J ends lost 9 bases and 1 base respectively, with 12 bases between them. Germline lookup yields CDR1 ENHRY and CDR2 SYGVKD.

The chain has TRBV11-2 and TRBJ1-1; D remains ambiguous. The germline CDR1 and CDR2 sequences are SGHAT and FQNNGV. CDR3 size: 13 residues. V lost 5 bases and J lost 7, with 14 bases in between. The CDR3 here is CASSPNIRHEAFF. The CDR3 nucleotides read TGTGCCAGCAGCCCAAATATCCGACATGAAGCTTTCTTT. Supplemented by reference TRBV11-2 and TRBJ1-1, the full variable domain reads EAGVAQSPRYKIIEKRQSVAFWCNPISGHATLYWYQQILGQGPKLLIQFQNNGVVDDSQLPKDRFSAERLKGVDSTLKIQPAKLEDSAVYLCASSPNIRHEAFFGQGTRLTVV.

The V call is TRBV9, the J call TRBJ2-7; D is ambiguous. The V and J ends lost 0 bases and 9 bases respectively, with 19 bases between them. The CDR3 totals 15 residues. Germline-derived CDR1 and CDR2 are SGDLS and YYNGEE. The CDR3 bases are TGTGCCAGCAGCGTAGGGGGTAGAGATTGGGATGTGCAGTACTTC. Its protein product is CASSVGGRDWDVQYF.

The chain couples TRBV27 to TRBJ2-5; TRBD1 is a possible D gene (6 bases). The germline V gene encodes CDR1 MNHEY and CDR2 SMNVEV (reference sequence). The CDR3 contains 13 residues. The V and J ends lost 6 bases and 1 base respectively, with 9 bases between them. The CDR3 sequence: CASSWDTQETQYF. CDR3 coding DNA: TGTGCCAGCAGCTGGGACACCCAAGAGACCCAGTACTTC.

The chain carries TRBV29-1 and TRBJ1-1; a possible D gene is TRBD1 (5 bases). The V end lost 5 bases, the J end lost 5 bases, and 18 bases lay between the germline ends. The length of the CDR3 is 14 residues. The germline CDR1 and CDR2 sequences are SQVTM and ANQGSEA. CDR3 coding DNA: TGCAGCGTTAACTCCGGGCAGGGCATTACTGAAGCTTTCTTT. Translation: CSVNSGQGITEAFF. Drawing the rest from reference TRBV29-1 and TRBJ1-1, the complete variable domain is SAVISQKPSRDICQRGTSLTIQCQVDSQVTMMFWYRQQPGQSLTLIATANQGSEATYESGFVIDKFPISRPNLTFSTLTVSNMSPEDSSIYLCSVNSGQGITEAFFGQGTRLTVV.

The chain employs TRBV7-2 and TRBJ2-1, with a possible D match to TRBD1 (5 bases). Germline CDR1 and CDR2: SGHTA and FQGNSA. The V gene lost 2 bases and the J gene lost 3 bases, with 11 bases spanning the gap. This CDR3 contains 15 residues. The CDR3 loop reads CASSLQATDYNEQFF. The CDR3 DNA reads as TGTGCCAGCAGCTTACAGGCGACAGACTACAATGAGCAGTTCTTC. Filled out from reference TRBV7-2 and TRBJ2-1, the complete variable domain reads GAGVSQSPSNKVTEKGKDVELRCDPISGHTALYWYRQSLGQGLEFLIYFQGNSAPDKSGLPSDRFSAERTGGSVSTLTIQRTQQEDSAVYLCASSLQATDYNEQFFGPGTRLTVL.

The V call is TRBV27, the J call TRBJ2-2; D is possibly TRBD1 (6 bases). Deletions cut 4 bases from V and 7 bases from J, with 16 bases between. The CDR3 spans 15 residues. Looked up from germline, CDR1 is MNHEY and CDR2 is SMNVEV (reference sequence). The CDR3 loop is CASSSDSQRFGELFF. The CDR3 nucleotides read TGTGCCAGCAGTTCGGACAGCCAGAGGTTCGGGGAGCTGTTTTTT.

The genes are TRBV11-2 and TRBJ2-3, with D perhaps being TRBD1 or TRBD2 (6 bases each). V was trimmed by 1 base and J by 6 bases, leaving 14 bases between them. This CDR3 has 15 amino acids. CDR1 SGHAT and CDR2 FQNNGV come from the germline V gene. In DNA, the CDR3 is TGTGCCAGCAGCTTAGGTCCGGGGGCTGGCGATACGCAGTATTTT. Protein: CASSLGPGAGDTQYF.

The CDR3 reads CASSLTVADTQYF. The CDR3, as DNA: TGTGCCAGCAGCTTAACCGTTGCAGATACGCAGTATTTT. The V call is TRBV7-3, the J call TRBJ2-3; D is unresolved. The CDR3 is 13 residues long. Trimming pared 0 bases from V and 4 bases from J, leaving 5 bases between. The germline V gene has CDR1 SGHTA and CDR2 FQGTGA.